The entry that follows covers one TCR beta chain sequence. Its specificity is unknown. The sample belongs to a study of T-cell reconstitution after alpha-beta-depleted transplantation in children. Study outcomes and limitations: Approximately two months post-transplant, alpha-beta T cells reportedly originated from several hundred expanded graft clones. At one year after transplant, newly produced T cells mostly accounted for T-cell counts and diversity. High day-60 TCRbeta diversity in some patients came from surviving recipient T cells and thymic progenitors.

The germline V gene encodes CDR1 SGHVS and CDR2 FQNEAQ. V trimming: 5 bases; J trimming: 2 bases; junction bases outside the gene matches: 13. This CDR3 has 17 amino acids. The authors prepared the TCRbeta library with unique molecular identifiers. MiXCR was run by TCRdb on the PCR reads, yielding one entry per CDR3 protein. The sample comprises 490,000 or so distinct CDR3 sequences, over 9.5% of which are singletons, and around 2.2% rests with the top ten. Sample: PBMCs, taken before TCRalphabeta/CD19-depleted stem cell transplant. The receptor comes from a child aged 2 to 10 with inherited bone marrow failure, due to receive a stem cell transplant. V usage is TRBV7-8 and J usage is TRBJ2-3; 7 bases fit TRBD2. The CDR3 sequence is CASSVRLLAPDTDTQYF. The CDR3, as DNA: TGTGCCAGCAGCGTAAGGCTACTAGCGCCAGACACAGATACGCAGTATTTT.